This is a list of T cell receptor beta chains from one sample in a study of T cell changes during pregnancy in multiple sclerosis. Clones were sequenced by immunoSEQ multiplex PCR, and TCRdb holds only the in-frame ones, with some missing. The data hold some 60,000 clones, with around 93% observed a single time. The material sequenced was peripheral blood, taken after pregnancy. Source of these receptors: a female donor with multiple sclerosis, enrolled in a pregnancy study. Both conserved end residues are part of each CDR3. A D gene is named only where the DNA matches it firmly. Expanded clones are given a class, and other clones once, few, many or no size at all.

J: TRBJ2-7
size: .
V: TRBV5-6
D: TRBD1
CDR3: CASSFRGTGDHEQYF
DNA: TGTGCCAGCAGCTTTCGGGGGACAGGGGACCACGAGCAGTACTTC

J: TRBJ2-1
size: .
V: TRBV9
D: TRBD1
CDR3: CASSPGTGDEQFF
DNA: TGTGCCAGCAGCCCCGGGACAGGGGATGAGCAGTTCTTC

J: TRBJ2-7
size: .
V: TRBV29-1
D: TRBD1
CDR3: CSTRTGKGEQYF
DNA: TGCAGCACCCGGACAGGGAAGGGCGAGCAGTACTTC

J: TRBJ2-3
size: .
V: TRBV19
D: TRBD2
CDR3: CASSIWEGRGTDTQYF
DNA: TGTGCCAGTAGTATATGGGAGGGGCGCGGCACAGATACGCAGTATTTT

J: TRBJ2-2
size: .
V: TRBV7-9
D: TRBD2
CDR3: CASSLMEREGGRELFF
DNA: TGTGCCAGCAGCTTAATGGAGCGGGAGGGCGGCCGGGAGCTGTTTTTT

J: TRBJ2-3
size: .
V: TRBV7-9
D: TRBD1
CDR3: CASSRDRATDTQYF
DNA: TGTGCCAGCAGCCGGGACAGGGCCACAGATACGCAGTATTTT

J: TRBJ1-1
size: .
V: TRBV5-1
D: .
CDR3: CASPLSSFRALNTEAFF
DNA: TGCGCCAGCCCCTTGTCTTCTTTCAGGGCCTTGAACACTGAAGCTTTCTTT

J: TRBJ2-5
size: .
V: TRBV11-3
D: TRBD1
CDR3: CASSLDPGQVFNF
DNA: TGTGCCAGCAGCTTAGACCCGGGACAGGTGTTCAACTTC

J: TRBJ2-1
size: .
V: TRBV6-6
D: .
CDR3: CASSADWSSYNEQFF
DNA: TGTGCCAGCAGTGCGGACTGGAGCTCCTACAATGAGCAGTTCTTC

J: TRBJ2-3
size: once
V: TRBV14
D: .
CDR3: CASSRTGLTDTQYF
DNA: TGTGCCAGCAGCCGTACAGGGCTCACAGATACGCAGTATTTT

J: TRBJ2-7
size: .
V: TRBV5-4
D: TRBD2
CDR3: CASSLGSSGRLGEQYF
DNA: TGTGCCAGCAGCTTGGGGTCTAGCGGGAGGTTGGGGGAGCAGTACTTC

J: TRBJ2-7
size: .
V: TRBV27
D: .
CDR3: CASSLTAGVNYEQYF
DNA: TGTGCCAGCAGTTTAACCGCAGGGGTGAACTACGAGCAGTACTTC

J: TRBJ1-2
size: few
V: TRBV20-1
D: .
CDR3: CSASGAGTF
DNA: TGCAGTGCTAGTGGTGCCGGCACCTTC

J: TRBJ2-1
size: .
V: TRBV7-2
D: .
CDR3: CASSLQSLTSYNEQFF
DNA: TGTGCCAGCAGCTTACAAAGCCTCACCTCCTACAATGAGCAGTTCTTC

J: TRBJ2-7
size: .
V: TRBV19
D: TRBD2
CDR3: CASSIGLAGYYEQYF
DNA: TGTGCCAGTAGTATAGGACTAGCGGGCTACTACGAGCAGTACTTC

J: TRBJ1-1
size: .
V: TRBV7-2
D: TRBD1
CDR3: CASSLVTGGTEAFF
DNA: TGTGCCAGCAGCTTAGTAACAGGGGGCACTGAAGCTTTCTTT

J: TRBJ2-3
size: .
V: TRBV6-1
D: TRBD1
CDR3: CASSEFQPGTGADTQYF
DNA: TGTGCCAGCAGTGAATTTCAACCCGGGACAGGGGCAGATACGCAGTATTTT

J: TRBJ2-7
size: once
V: TRBV4-2
D: TRBD1
CDR3: CASSSRGTGGSYEQYF
DNA: TGTGCCAGCAGCTCACGAGGGACAGGGGGGTCCTACGAGCAGTACTTC

J: TRBJ2-1
size: .
V: TRBV27
D: .
CDR3: CASSSASVSYNEQFF
DNA: TGTGCCAGCAGTTCGGCTAGCGTCTCCTACAATGAGCAGTTCTTC

J: TRBJ2-3
size: .
V: TRBV29-1
D: TRBD2
CDR3: CSVEGTSAKTDTQYF
DNA: TGCAGCGTTGAAGGGACTAGCGCAAAAACAGATACGCAGTATTTT

J: TRBJ2-5
size: .
V: TRBV5-6
D: TRBD2
CDR3: CASSPLGRGQETQYF
DNA: TGTGCCAGCAGCCCCCTCGGGAGGGGACAAGAGACCCAGTACTTC

J: TRBJ2-7
size: .
V: TRBV4-3
D: .
CDR3: CASSQDLGTLRYEQYF
DNA: TGCGCCAGCAGCCAAGATCTGGGCACCCTGCGCTACGAGCAGTACTTC

J: TRBJ1-3
size: once
V: TRBV16
D: .
CDR3: CASSQSVSRSNSGNTIYF
DNA: TGTGCCAGCAGCCAATCAGTTTCACGGAGCAACTCTGGAAACACCATATATTTT

J: TRBJ2-1
size: .
V: TRBV28
D: .
CDR3: CASSSPIGVNNEQFF
DNA: TGTGCCAGCAGTTCCCCCATTGGAGTAAACAATGAGCAGTTCTTC

J: TRBJ1-4
size: .
V: TRBV25-1
D: .
CDR3: CASSEYALGGEKLFF
DNA: TGTGCCAGCAGTGAATACGCCCTGGGGGGTGAAAAACTGTTTTTT

J: TRBJ2-7
size: .
V: TRBV18
D: .
CDR3: CASSPTDLYEQYF
DNA: TGTGCCAGCTCACCGACGGACTTGTACGAGCAGTACTTC

J: TRBJ2-1
size: .
V: TRBV15
D: TRBD2
CDR3: CATSRTSGLSSYNEQFF
DNA: TGTGCCACCAGCAGAACTAGCGGACTATCCTCCTACAATGAGCAGTTCTTC

J: TRBJ2-3
size: .
V: TRBV19
D: TRBD2
CDR3: CASSRQLAGADTQYF
DNA: TGTGCCAGTAGTAGACAACTAGCGGGAGCAGATACGCAGTATTTT

J: TRBJ2-1
size: once
V: TRBV4-3
D: TRBD1
CDR3: CASSLAPGQAYNEQFF
DNA: TGCGCCAGCAGCCTAGCCCCGGGACAGGCCTACAATGAGCAGTTCTTC

J: TRBJ1-1
size: .
V: TRBV28
D: .
CDR3: CASMSSKGSPNTEAFF
DNA: TGTGCCAGCATGTCGAGTAAGGGGTCCCCGAACACTGAAGCTTTCTTT

J: TRBJ2-1
size: .
V: TRBV19
D: TRBD2
CDR3: CASSIYSGVQFF
DNA: TGTGCCAGTAGTATTTATAGCGGGGTTCAGTTCTTC

J: TRBJ2-5
size: .
V: TRBV5-1
D: TRBD1
CDR3: CASAQGDQETQYF
DNA: TGCGCCAGCGCCCAGGGGGACCAAGAGACCCAGTACTTC

J: TRBJ2-5
size: .
V: TRBV7-9
D: TRBD1
CDR3: CASSLAVQGALTQYF
DNA: TGTGCCAGCAGCTTAGCGGTCCAGGGGGCCTTGACCCAGTACTTC

J: TRBJ2-7
size: .
V: TRBV27
D: .
CDR3: CASSDYRVWDF
DNA: TGTGCCAGCAGTGACTACAGGGTCTGGGACTTC

J: TRBJ1-2
size: .
V: TRBV10-3
D: .
CDR3: CAISESGTNMSYTF
DNA: TGTGCCATCAGTGAGTCCGGGACAAATATGAGCTACACCTTC

J: TRBJ1-5
size: .
V: TRBV6-6
D: .
CDR3: CASSYQGFNQPQHF
DNA: TGTGCCAGCAGTTACCAGGGGTTCAATCAGCCCCAGCATTTT

J: TRBJ2-7
size: .
V: TRBV7-2
D: TRBD2
CDR3: CASSPAGLAVYEQYF
DNA: TGTGCCAGCAGCCCTGCGGGACTAGCGGTCTACGAGCAGTACTTC

J: TRBJ2-4
size: .
V: TRBV11-3
D: .
CDR3: CASSLDSNLAKNIQYF
DNA: TGTGCCAGCAGTCTAGACAGTAACCTAGCCAAAAACATTCAGTACTTC

J: TRBJ2-5
size: once
V: TRBV7-6
D: .
CDR3: CASSSRGFQETQYF
DNA: TGTGCCAGCAGCTCCCGGGGTTTTCAAGAGACCCAGTACTTC

J: TRBJ1-2
size: .
V: TRBV27
D: .
CDR3: CASSSRGSYGYTF
DNA: TGTGCCAGCAGTTCCAGGGGTAGTTATGGCTACACCTTC

J: TRBJ1-4
size: .
V: TRBV4-1
D: .
CDR3: CASSQDRGLYSLFF
DNA: TGCGCCAGCAGCCAAGACAGGGGTTTGTATAGCCTGTTTTTT

J: TRBJ1-2
size: .
V: TRBV9
D: TRBD1
CDR3: CASSPRQGVYTF
DNA: TGTGCCAGCAGCCCACGACAGGGAGTCTACACCTTC

J: TRBJ1-2
size: .
V: TRBV28
D: TRBD1
CDR3: CASSFGWDSNYGYTF
DNA: TGTGCCAGCAGTTTCGGTTGGGACAGTAACTATGGCTACACCTTC

J: TRBJ1-1
size: .
V: TRBV6-6
D: TRBD1
CDR3: CASSDGTVNTEAFF
DNA: TGTGCCAGCAGCGACGGGACAGTGAACACTGAAGCTTTCTTT

J: TRBJ2-5
size: .
V: TRBV7-9
D: TRBD2
CDR3: CASSSGLASMETQYF
DNA: TGTGCCAGCAGCTCAGGACTAGCAAGCATGGAGACCCAGTACTTC

J: TRBJ1-1
size: .
V: TRBV28
D: .
CDR3: CASSLYPRGGGKAFF
DNA: TGTGCCAGCAGTTTATATCCGCGTGGGGGGGGGAAGGCTTTCTTT

J: TRBJ2-1
size: .
V: TRBV7-9
D: .
CDR3: CASSPHLGGIVF
DNA: TGTGCCAGCAGTCCCCATCTCGGCGGGATTGTCTTC

J: TRBJ1-5
size: few
V: TRBV7-2
D: TRBD1
CDR3: CASSARGRGSNQPQHF
DNA: TGTGCCAGCAGCGCCAGGGGGCGAGGGAGTAATCAGCCCCAGCATTTT

J: TRBJ1-1
size: few
V: TRBV30
D: .
CDR3: CAWSGGGAVAEAFF
DNA: TGTGCCTGGAGTGGAGGGGGGGCGGTCGCTGAAGCTTTCTTT

J: TRBJ2-5
size: .
V: TRBV6-1
D: .
CDR3: CASSESTGKQETQYF
DNA: TGTGCCAGCAGTGAATCGACCGGGAAACAAGAGACCCAGTACTTC

J: TRBJ2-3
size: .
V: TRBV5-6
D: TRBD2
CDR3: CASSLEHPGLAGRTDTQYF
DNA: TGTGCCAGCAGCTTGGAGCATCCGGGACTAGCGGGACGCACAGATACGCAGTATTTT

J: TRBJ2-2
size: .
V: TRBV28
D: TRBD1
CDR3: CASSLVGGRGTGELFF
DNA: TGTGCCAGCAGTTTGGTAGGGGGCCGAGGCACCGGGGAGCTGTTTTTT

J: TRBJ2-3
size: .
V: TRBV30
D: TRBD1
CDR3: CAWVGRDRGFTDTQYF
DNA: TGTGCCTGGGTCGGCCGGGACAGGGGTTTCACAGATACGCAGTATTTT

J: TRBJ2-1
size: .
V: TRBV29-1
D: .
CDR3: CSVGRTENNEQFF
DNA: TGCAGCGTCGGGCGGACAGAAAACAATGAGCAGTTCTTC

J: TRBJ2-1
size: .
V: TRBV5-4
D: TRBD1
CDR3: CASSSRDRGGYNEQFF
DNA: TGTGCCAGCAGCTCCCGGGACAGGGGTGGATACAATGAGCAGTTCTTC